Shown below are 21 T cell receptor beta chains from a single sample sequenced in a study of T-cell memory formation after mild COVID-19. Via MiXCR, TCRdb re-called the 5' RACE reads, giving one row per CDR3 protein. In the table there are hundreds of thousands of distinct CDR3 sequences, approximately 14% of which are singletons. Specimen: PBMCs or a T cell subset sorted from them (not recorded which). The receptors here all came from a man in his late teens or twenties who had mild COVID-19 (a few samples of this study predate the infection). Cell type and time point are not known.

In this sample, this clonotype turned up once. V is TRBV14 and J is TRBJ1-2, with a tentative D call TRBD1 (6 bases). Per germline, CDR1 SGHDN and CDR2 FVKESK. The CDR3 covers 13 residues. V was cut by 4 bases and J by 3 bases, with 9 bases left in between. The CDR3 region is CASSRDTHYGYTF. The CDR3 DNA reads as TGTGCCAGCAGCCGGGACACACACTATGGCTACACCTTC.

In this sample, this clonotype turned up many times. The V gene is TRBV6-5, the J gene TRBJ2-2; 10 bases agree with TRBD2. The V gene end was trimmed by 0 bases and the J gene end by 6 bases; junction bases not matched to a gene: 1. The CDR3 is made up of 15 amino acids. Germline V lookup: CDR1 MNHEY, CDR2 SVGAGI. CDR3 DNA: TGTGCCAGCAGTTACTCACTAGCGGGGTCCGGGGAGCTGTTTTTT. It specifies CASSYSLAGSGELFF.

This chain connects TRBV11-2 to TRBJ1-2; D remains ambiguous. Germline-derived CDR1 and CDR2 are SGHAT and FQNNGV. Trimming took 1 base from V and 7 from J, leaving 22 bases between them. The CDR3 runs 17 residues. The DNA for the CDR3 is TGTGCCAGCAGCTTAGGGCGCGGCGGAAACCCAGATAGTGGCTACACCTTC. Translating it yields CASSLGRGGNPDSGYTF.

CDR3 amino acids: CASSLRSSYNEQFF. The DNA of the CDR3 is TGTGCCAGCAGCCTTCGTAGCTCCTACAATGAGCAGTTCTTC. This sequence joins TRBV14 and TRBJ2-1; D remains ambiguous. Trimming shortened V by 4 bases and J by 0 bases, and 7 bases separated the two germline ends. CDR3 length: 14 amino acids. Germline V gives CDR1 SGHDN, CDR2 FVKESK.

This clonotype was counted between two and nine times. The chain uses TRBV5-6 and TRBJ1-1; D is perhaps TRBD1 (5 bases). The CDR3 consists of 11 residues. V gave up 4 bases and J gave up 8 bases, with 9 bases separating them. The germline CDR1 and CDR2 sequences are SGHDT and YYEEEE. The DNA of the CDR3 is TGTGCCAGCAGCCGAGGGGTCGAAGCTTTCTTT. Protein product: CASSRGVEAFF.

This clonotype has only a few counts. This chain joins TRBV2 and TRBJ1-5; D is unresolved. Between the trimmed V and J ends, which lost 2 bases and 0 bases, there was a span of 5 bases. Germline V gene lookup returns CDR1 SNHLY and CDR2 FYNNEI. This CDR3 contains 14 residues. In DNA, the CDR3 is TGTGCCAGCAGTGAAATGAGTAGCAATCAGCCCCAGCATTTT. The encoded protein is CASSEMSSNQPQHF.

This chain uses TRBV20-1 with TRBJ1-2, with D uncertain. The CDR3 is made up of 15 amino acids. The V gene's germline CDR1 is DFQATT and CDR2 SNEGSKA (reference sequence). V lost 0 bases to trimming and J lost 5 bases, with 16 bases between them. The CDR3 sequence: CSARDSPTNFYGYTF. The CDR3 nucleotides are TGCAGTGCTAGAGATTCTCCTACTAACTTTTATGGCTACACCTTC.

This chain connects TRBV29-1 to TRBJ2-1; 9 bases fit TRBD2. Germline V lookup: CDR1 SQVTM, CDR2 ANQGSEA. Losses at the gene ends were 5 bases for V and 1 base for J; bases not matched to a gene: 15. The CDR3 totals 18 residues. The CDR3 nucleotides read TGCAGCGTTAAGGGGGCTAGCGGGGCGGGGAGGTCCTACAATGAGCAGTTCTTC. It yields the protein CSVKGASGAGRSYNEQFF.

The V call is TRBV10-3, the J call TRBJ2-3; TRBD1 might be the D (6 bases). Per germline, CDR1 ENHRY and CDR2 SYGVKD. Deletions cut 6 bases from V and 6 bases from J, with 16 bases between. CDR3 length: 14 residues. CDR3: CAIREDSPVDTQYF. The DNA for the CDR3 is TGTGCCATCAGGGAGGACAGCCCCGTGGATACGCAGTATTTT.

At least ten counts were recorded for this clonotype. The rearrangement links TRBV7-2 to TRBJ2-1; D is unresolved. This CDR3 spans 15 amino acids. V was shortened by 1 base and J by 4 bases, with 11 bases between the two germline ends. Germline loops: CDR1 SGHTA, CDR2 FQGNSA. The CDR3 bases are TGTGCCAGCAGCTTAGATTACCTGGGGTACAATGAGCAGTTCTTC. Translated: CASSLDYLGYNEQFF.

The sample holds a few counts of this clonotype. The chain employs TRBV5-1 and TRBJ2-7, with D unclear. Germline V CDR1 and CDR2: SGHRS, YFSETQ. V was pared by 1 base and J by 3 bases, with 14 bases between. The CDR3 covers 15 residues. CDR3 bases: TGCGCCAGCAGCTTGTGGCCCGGAAGCCTCTACGAGCAGTACTTC. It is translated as CASSLWPGSLYEQYF. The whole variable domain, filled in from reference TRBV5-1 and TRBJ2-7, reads KAGVTQTPRYLIKTRGQQVTLSCSPISGHRSVSWYQQTPGQGLQFLFEYFSETQRNKGNFPGRFSGRQFSNSRSEMNVSTLELGDSALYLCASSLWPGSLYEQYFGPGTRLTVT.

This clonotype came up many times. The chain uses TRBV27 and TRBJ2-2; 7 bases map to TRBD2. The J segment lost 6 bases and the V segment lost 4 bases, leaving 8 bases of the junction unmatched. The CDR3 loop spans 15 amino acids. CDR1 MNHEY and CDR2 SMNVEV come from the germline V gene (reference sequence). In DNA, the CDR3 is TGTGCCAGCAGTTCCCTGACTAGCCTTCCCGGGGAGCTGTTTTTT. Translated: CASSSLTSLPGELFF.

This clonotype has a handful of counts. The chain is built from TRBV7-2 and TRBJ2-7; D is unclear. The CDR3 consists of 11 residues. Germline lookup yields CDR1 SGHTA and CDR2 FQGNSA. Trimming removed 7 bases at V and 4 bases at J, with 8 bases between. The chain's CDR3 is CASTQAYEQYF. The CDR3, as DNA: TGTGCCAGCACCCAGGCGTACGAGCAGTACTTC.

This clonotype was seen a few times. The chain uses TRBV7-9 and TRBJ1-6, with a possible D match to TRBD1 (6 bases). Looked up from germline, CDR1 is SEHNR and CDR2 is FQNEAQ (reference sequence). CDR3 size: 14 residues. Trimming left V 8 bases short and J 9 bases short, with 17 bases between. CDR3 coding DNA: TGTGCCAGCCGAGTTGAAGGGGGTTCTTCACCCCTCCACTTT. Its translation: CASRVEGGSSPLHF.

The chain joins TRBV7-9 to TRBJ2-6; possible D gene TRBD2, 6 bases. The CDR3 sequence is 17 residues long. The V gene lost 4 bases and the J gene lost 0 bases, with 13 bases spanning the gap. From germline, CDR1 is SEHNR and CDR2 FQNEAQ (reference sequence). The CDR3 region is CASSSLHGGSGANVLTF. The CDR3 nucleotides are TGTGCCAGCAGCTCCCTTCACGGGGGCTCTGGGGCCAACGTCCTGACTTTC.

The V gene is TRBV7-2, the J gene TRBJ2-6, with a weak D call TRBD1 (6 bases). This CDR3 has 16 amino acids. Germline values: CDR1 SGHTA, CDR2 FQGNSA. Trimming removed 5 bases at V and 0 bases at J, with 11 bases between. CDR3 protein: CASSTGQSSGANVLTF. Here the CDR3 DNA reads TGTGCCAGCAGCACCGGACAGAGCTCTGGGGCCAACGTCCTGACTTTC.

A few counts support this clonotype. The CDR3 DNA reads as TGTGCCAGCAGCTTTTGGGGGCGCGGGCAAGAGACCCAGTACTTC. This codes for CASSFWGRGQETQYF. The genes are TRBV7-9 and TRBJ2-5; perhaps TRBD1 as D (6 bases). In germline, CDR1 is SEHNR, CDR2 FQNEAQ (reference sequence). This CDR3 contains 15 residues. Trimming removed 3 bases from V and 2 bases from J, with 13 bases in between.

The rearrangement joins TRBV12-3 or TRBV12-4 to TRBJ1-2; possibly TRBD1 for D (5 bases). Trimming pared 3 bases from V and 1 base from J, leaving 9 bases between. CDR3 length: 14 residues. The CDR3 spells CASSLGVYNYGYTF. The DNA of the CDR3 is TGTGCCAGCAGTTTGGGGGTGTATAACTATGGCTACACCTTC.

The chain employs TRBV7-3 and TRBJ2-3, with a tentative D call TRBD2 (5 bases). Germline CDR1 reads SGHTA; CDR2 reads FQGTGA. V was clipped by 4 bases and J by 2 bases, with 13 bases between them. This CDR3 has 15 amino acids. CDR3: CASSSGWEHTDTQYF. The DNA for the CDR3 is TGTGCCAGCAGCTCCGGGTGGGAGCACACAGATACGCAGTATTTT.

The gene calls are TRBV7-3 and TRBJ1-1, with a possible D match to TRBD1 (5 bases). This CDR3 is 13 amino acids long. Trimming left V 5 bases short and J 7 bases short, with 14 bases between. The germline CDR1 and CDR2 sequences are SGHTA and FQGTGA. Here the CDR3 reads CASSLRKDSEAFF. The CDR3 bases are TGTGCCAGCAGCCTTCGAAAAGACAGTGAAGCTTTCTTT.

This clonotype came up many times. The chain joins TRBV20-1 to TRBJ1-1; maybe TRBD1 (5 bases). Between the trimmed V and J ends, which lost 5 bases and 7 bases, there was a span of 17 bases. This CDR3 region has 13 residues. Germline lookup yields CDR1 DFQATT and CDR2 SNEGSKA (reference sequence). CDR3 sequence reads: CSARTRGDGEAFF. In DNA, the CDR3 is TGCAGTGCTCGCACTCGGGGGGACGGTGAAGCTTTCTTT.